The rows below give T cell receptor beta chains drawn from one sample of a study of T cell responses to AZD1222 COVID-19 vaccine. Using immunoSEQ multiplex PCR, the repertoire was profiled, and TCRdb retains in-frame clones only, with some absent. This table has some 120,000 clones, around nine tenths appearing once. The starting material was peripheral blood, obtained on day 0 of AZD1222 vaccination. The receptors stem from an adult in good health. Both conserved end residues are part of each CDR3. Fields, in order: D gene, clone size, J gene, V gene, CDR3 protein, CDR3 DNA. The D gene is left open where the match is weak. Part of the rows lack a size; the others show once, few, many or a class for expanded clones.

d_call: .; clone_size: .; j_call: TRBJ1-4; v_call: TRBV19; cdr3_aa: CATSGSSSLVFF; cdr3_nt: TGTGCCACGTCCGGGTCCTCCTCTCTGGTGTTTTTT
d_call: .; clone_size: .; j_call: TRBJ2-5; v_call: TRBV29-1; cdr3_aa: CSVGTAQETQYF; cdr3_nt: TGCAGCGTCGGGACCGCTCAAGAGACCCAGTACTTC
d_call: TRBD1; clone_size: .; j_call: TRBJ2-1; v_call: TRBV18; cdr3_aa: CASSPPNRGAVNEQFF; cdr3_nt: TGTGCCAGCTCACCACCGAACAGGGGGGCGGTCAATGAGCAGTTCTTC
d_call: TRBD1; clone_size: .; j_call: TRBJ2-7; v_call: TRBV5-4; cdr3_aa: CASSPDRAPSYEQYF; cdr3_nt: TGTGCCAGCAGCCCTGACAGGGCGCCGTCCTACGAGCAGTACTTC
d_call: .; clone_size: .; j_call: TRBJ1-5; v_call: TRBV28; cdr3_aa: CASSPPTGGAGPQHF; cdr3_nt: TGTGCCAGCAGTCCTCCGACAGGCGGCGCGGGGCCCCAGCATTTT
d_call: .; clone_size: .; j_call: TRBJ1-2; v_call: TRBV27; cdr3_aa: CASSFLSGANYGYTF; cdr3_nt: TGTGCCAGCAGTTTCCTCTCCGGGGCTAACTATGGCTACACCTTC
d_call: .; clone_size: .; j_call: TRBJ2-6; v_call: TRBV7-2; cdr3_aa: CASSSQGGFSGANVLTF; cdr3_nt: TGTGCCAGCAGCTCCCAGGGCGGCTTCTCTGGGGCCAACGTCCTGACTTTC
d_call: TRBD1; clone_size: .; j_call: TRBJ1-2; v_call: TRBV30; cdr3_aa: CAWGGDSYGYTF; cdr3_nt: TGTGCCTGGGGGGGGGACAGCTATGGCTACACCTTC
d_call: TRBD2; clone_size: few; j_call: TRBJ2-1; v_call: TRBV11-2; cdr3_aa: CASSLVLAGTNEQFF; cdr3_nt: TGTGCCAGCAGCTTAGTACTAGCGGGGACCAATGAGCAGTTCTTC
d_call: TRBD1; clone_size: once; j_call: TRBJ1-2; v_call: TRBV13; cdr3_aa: CASERTGDNYGYTF; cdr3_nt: TGTGCCAGCGAAAGGACAGGTGATAACTATGGCTACACCTTC
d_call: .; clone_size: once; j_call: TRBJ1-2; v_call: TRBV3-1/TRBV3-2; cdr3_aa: CASSQGLMNYGYTF; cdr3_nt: TGTGCCAGCAGCCAAGGACTCATGAACTATGGCTACACCTTC
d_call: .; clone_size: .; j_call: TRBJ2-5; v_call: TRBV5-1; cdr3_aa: CASSFGSRNQETQYF; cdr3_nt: TGCGCCAGCAGCTTTGGCTCCCGGAACCAAGAGACCCAGTACTTC
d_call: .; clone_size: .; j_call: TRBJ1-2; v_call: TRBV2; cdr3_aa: CASSEGDNYGYTF; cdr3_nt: TGTGCCAGCAGTGAAGGTGATAACTATGGCTACACCTTC
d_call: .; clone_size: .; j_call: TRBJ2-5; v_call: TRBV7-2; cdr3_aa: CASSLMFSGSQETQYF; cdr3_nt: TGTGCCAGCAGCTTAATGTTTAGCGGTAGCCAAGAGACCCAGTACTTC
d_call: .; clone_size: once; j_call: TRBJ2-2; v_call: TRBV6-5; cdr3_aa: CASSDPPIGELFF; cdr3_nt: TGTGCCAGCAGCGATCCCCCTATCGGGGAGCTGTTTTTT
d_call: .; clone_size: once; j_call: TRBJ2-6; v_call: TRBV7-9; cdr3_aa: CASSVLSGANVLTF; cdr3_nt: TGTGCCAGCAGTGTCCTCTCTGGGGCCAACGTCCTGACTTTC
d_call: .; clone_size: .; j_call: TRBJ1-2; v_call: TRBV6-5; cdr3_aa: CASASPSYGYTF; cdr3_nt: TGTGCCAGCGCGTCCCCCTCTTATGGCTACACCTTC